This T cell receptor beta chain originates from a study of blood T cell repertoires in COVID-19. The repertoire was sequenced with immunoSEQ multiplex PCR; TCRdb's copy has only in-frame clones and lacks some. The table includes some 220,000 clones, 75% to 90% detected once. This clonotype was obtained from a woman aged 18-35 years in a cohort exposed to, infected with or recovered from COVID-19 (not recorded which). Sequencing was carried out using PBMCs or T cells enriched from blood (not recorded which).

The CDR3 region has the DNA TGTGCCAGCTCACCGATACCTCCCGGAGCCGCTAGCGGGATCCGATCCTACGAGCAGTACTTC. This sequence encodes CASSPIPPGAASGIRSYEQYF. The chain is built from TRBV18 and TRBJ2-7, with 9 bases lining up with TRBD2. Trimming removed 3 bases from V and 1 base from J; junction bases left unmatched: 22. The germline V gene has CDR1 KGHSH and CDR2 LQKENI. The CDR3 sequence is 21 residues long.